Shown below are 28 T cell receptor beta chains from a single sample sequenced in a study of blood T cell repertoires in COVID-19. The method was immunoSEQ multiplex PCR; TCRdb's version includes in-frame clones alone and lacks a portion of them. The repertoire consists of 150,000 to 200,000 clones, with approximately 84% occurring once and the leading ten covering 1% to 1.5%. Input material: PBMCs or T cells enriched from blood (not recorded which). The receptors originated from a human donor with acute COVID-19. The donor label of this sample is uncertain.

The V gene is TRBV11-3, the J gene TRBJ2-3, with TRBD2 matching over 7 bases. V dropped 5 bases and J dropped 0; count of bases not matched to a gene: 5. Germline lookup yields CDR1 SGHNT and CDR2 YENEEA. This CDR3 comprises 15 residues. CDR3 sequence (DNA): TGTGCCAGCAGCATTAGCGGGTCTAGCACAGATACGCAGTATTTT. Translated: CASSISGSSTDTQYF.

There are many counts of this clone. The identical CDR3 is also encoded by other nucleotide sequences in the sample. The chain has TRBV30 and TRBJ1-1; 9 bases map to TRBD1. V shed 3 bases and J 1 base; nucleotides not matched to a gene: 0. Germline CDR1 reads GTSNPN; CDR2 reads SVGIG (reference sequence). This CDR3 has 13 residues. CDR3 sequence reads: CAWRGQGNTEAFF. The CDR3, as DNA: TGTGCCTGGAGGGGACAGGGGAACACTGAAGCTTTCTTT. Drawing the rest from reference TRBV30 and TRBJ1-1, the complete variable domain is SQTIHQWPATLVQPVGSPLSLECTVEGTSNPNLYWYRQAAGRGLQLLFYSVGIGQISSEVPQNLSASRPQDRQFILSSKKLLLSDSGFYLCAWRGQGNTEAFFGQGTRLTVV.

J is TRBJ1-4 and V is TRBV11-2, with 8 positions matching TRBD1. The CDR3 totals 16 residues. After removal of 4 bases from V and 6 bases from J, the junction contained 10 bases not matched to a gene. Germline V gives CDR1 SGHAT, CDR2 FQNNGV. The CDR3 DNA reads as TGTGCCAGCAGCTCGCTACGGACAGGGCGGGATGAAAAACTGTTTTTT. Its protein is CASSSLRTGRDEKLFF.

This chain uses TRBV18 with TRBJ2-3; a possible D gene is TRBD2 (5 bases). The V end lost 0 bases, the J end lost 4 bases, and 5 bases lay between the germline ends. CDR3 length: 13 residues. Germline-derived CDR1 and CDR2 are KGHSH and LQKENI. CDR3 in amino acids: CASSPPGADTQYF. In DNA, the CDR3 is TGTGCCAGCTCACCACCGGGAGCAGATACGCAGTATTTT.

The chain employs TRBV3-1 (or the pseudogene TRBV3-2) and TRBJ1-1; D is uncertain. The CDR3 spans 12 residues. CDR1 LGHDT and CDR2 YNNKEL come from the germline V gene (reference sequence). Trimming left V 2 bases short and J 4 bases short, with 5 bases between. The CDR3 region is CASSQRGTEAFF. In nucleotides, the CDR3 is TGTGCCAGCAGCCAACGGGGCACTGAAGCTTTCTTT.

The chain couples TRBV5-5 to TRBJ2-1; D possibly corresponds to TRBD2 (5 bases). The CDR3 has 13 residues. V was clipped by 7 bases and J by 6 bases, with 14 bases between them. Germline V gene data show CDR1 as SGHKS and CDR2 as YYEKEE (reference sequence). CDR3 region: CASGYLEGNEQFF. The CDR3 DNA is TGTGCCAGCGGATACTTAGAGGGCAATGAGCAGTTCTTC. Full variable domain (missing parts from reference TRBV5-5 and TRBJ2-1): DAGVTQSPTHLIKTRGQQVTLRCSPISGHKSVSWYQQVLGQGPQFIFQYYEKEERGRGNFPDRFSARQFPNYSSELNVNALLLGDSALYLCASGYLEGNEQFFGPGTRLTVL.

The chain carries TRBV19 and TRBJ1-2; 8 bases are a match to TRBD1. After removal of 5 bases from V and 6 bases from J, the junction contained 8 bases not matched to a gene. The CDR3 has 14 amino acids. Germline CDR1 LNHDA, CDR2 SQIVND (reference sequence). In nucleotides, the CDR3 is TGTGCCAGTAGTCGGACAGGGTTGTCGGATGGCTACACCTTC. It specifies CASSRTGLSDGYTF. The full variable domain, in which reference TRBV19 and TRBJ1-2 provide the parts outside the CDR3, is DGGITQSPKYLFRKEGQNVTLSCEQNLNHDAMYWYRQDPGQGLRLIYYSQIVNDFQKGDIAEGYSVSREKKESFPLTVTSAQKNPTAFYLCASSRTGLSDGYTFGSGTRLTVV.

The rearrangement uses TRBV18 and TRBJ1-5, with TRBD1 matching 8 bases. J lost 3 bases, V lost 3 bases, and 7 bases had no gene match. The CDR3 consists of 16 residues. In germline, CDR1 is KGHSH, CDR2 LQKENI. As DNA, the CDR3 is TGTGCCAGCTCACCTAACCAGGGGGCGGACAATCAGCCCCAGCATTTT. It is translated as CASSPNQGADNQPQHF. Variable domain in full (rest from reference TRBV18 and TRBJ1-5): NAGVMQNPRHLVRRRGQEARLRCSPMKGHSHVYWYRQLPEEGLKFMVYLQKENIIDESGMPKERFSAEFPKEGPSILRIQQVVRGDSAAYFCASSPNQGADNQPQHFGDGTRLSIL.

The rearrangement links TRBV5-8 to TRBJ2-1; D might be TRBD2 (7 bases). Trimming shortened V by 4 bases and J by 9 bases, and 23 bases separated the two germline ends. The CDR3 is 16 amino acids. CDR1 is SGHTS, CDR2 YDEGEE, per germline. The CDR3 bases are TGTGCCAGCAGCCCTTGGGGGCAGGGGCGCGGGGGTGAGCAGTTCTTC. Translation: CASSPWGQGRGGEQFF.

The V gene is TRBV6-2 or TRBV6-3, the J gene TRBJ2-7, with D unclear. The V gene's germline CDR1 is MNHEY and CDR2 SVGEGT. V lost 6 bases and J lost 5, with 11 bases in between. The CDR3 is 12 residues long. CDR3 residues: CASSYTQNEQYF. In nucleotides, the CDR3 is TGTGCCAGCAGCTATACGCAGAACGAGCAGTACTTC.

V usage is TRBV11-2 and J usage is TRBJ2-2; 8 nucleotides align to TRBD1. V shed 4 bases and J 7 bases; nucleotides not matched to a gene: 8. The CDR3 runs 15 residues. CDR1 is SGHAT and CDR2 is FQNNGV in the germline V gene. The CDR3, as DNA: TGTGCCAGCAGCTCAGGACAGGGTACGGTCGGGGAGCTGTTTTTT. This encodes CASSSGQGTVGELFF.

The CDR3 DNA is TGTGCCAGCAGCTCCGACAGGGAAGAGACCCAGTACTTC. It yields the protein CASSSDREETQYF. The chain employs TRBV7-3 and TRBJ2-5; 7 bases agree with TRBD1. The CDR3 is made up of 13 amino acids. Germline loops: CDR1 SGHTA, CDR2 FQGTGA. The J segment lost 3 bases and the V segment lost 4 bases, leaving 2 bases of the junction unmatched.

V gene TRBV6-5 combines with J gene TRBJ2-2; perhaps TRBD1 as D (6 bases). V was pared by 7 bases and J by 6 bases, with 15 bases between. The CDR3 has 14 residues. Germline CDR1 is MNHEY and CDR2 is SVGAGI. The CDR3 DNA reads as TGTGCCAGCAATCGTCAGGGGCGAGCCGGGGAGCTGTTTTTT. As protein: CASNRQGRAGELFF.

V is TRBV6-5 and J is TRBJ1-3, with 7 bases lining up with TRBD1. The CDR3 has 15 residues. Germline CDR1 is MNHEY and CDR2 is SVGAGI. Trimming removed 0 bases from V and 4 bases from J; junction bases left unmatched: 3. The CDR3 region has the DNA TGTGCCAGCAGTTACTCGGAACAGGGGGGAAACACCATATATTTT. Translating it yields CASSYSEQGGNTIYF.

This rearrangement joins TRBV7-9 to TRBJ2-7; D is perhaps TRBD1 (8 bases). CDR1 is SEHNR and CDR2 is FQNEAQ in the germline V gene (reference sequence). V was cut by 4 bases and J by 7 bases, with 20 bases left in between. The CDR3 is 15 residues long. CDR3 sequence (DNA): TGTGCCAGCAGCTACGGGGGGACAGGTTTGGGTGAGCAGTACTTC. Its translation is CASSYGGTGLGEQYF.

This rearrangement joins TRBV30 to TRBJ2-2, with D maybe TRBD1 (6 bases). The CDR3 is made up of 15 amino acids. Trimming shortened V by 0 bases and J by 1 base, and 9 bases separated the two germline ends. CDR1 GTSNPN and CDR2 SVGIG come from the germline V gene (reference sequence). As DNA, the CDR3 is TGTGCCTGGAGTGTGAACAGGGAGAACACCGGGGAGCTGTTTTTT. It yields the protein CAWSVNRENTGELFF.

This clone was counted only a few times. The J gene is TRBJ2-5, the V gene TRBV9, with 8 bases fitting TRBD2. The germline gives CDR1 SGDLS, CDR2 YYNGEE. The CDR3 runs to 14 residues. Unmatched junction bases numbered 3, after V lost 0 bases and J lost 5 bases. The chain's CDR3 is CASSVAGGPETQYF. The CDR3 DNA sequence: TGTGCCAGCAGCGTAGCGGGGGGGCCGGAGACCCAGTACTTC.

Concerning this clone: The sample has other DNA sequences that encode this CDR3 too. The rearrangement uses TRBV6-5 and TRBJ1-3, with D unresolved. The germline gives CDR1 MNHEY, CDR2 SVGAGI. The germline V and J ends were trimmed by 3 bases and 7 bases, with 4 bases remaining between them. CDR3 length: 11 residues. CDR3 amino acids: CASSYRNTIYF. The CDR3 DNA sequence: TGTGCCAGCAGTTATCGGAACACCATATATTTT.

The rearrangement uses TRBV19 and TRBJ1-2, with TRBD1 as a possible D gene (5 bases). CDR1 LNHDA and CDR2 SQIVND come from the germline V gene (reference sequence). The CDR3 extends over 13 amino acids. The germline V and J ends were trimmed by 10 bases and 6 bases, with 18 bases remaining between them. CDR3 sequence reads: CATHDGGADGYTF. CDR3 nucleotides: TGTGCCACACATGATGGAGGGGCAGATGGCTACACCTTC.

This clone has more than one count but fewer than ten. This chain connects TRBV4-1 to TRBJ1-5, with D maybe TRBD1 (6 bases). From germline, CDR1 is MGHRA and CDR2 YSYEKL. V lost 3 bases and J lost 7, with 13 bases in between. This CDR3 is built from 14 residues. The DNA for the CDR3 is TGCGCCAGCAGCCAGGTGGGGGCTCGACAGCCCCAGCATTTT. Translated, it gives CASSQVGARQPQHF.

The chain is built from TRBV5-1 and TRBJ2-5, with a possible D match to TRBD1 (6 bases). In germline, CDR1 is SGHRS, CDR2 YFSETQ. Trimming shortened V by 0 bases and J by 1 base, and 13 bases separated the two germline ends. CDR3 length: 16 amino acids. CDR3 residues: CASSLAHRALQETQYF. The CDR3 DNA reads TGCGCCAGCAGCTTGGCCCACAGGGCCCTCCAAGAGACCCAGTACTTC.

The V call is TRBV30, the J call TRBJ2-2; no clear D gene. Germline V gives CDR1 GTSNPN, CDR2 SVGIG (reference sequence). V shed 1 base and J shed 1 base, with 7 bases lying between them. The CDR3 sequence is 14 residues long. CDR3 sequence: CAWSAHKNTGELFF. CDR3 nucleotide sequence: TGTGCCTGGAGTGCGCACAAGAACACCGGGGAGCTGTTTTTT.

The V gene is TRBV29-1, the J gene TRBJ2-7; the match to TRBD1 covers 8 bases. CDR3 length: 16 amino acids. Germline-derived CDR1 and CDR2 are SQVTM and ANQGSEA. V dropped 7 bases and J dropped 1; count of bases not matched to a gene: 15. CDR3 sequence: CSARIPGGARSYEQYF. CDR3 DNA sequence: TGCAGCGCCCGAATTCCAGGGGGCGCAAGGTCCTACGAGCAGTACTTC.

This clone was picked up many times. The chain carries TRBV4-3 and TRBJ2-7, with D tentatively TRBD1 (6 bases). Germline V gene sequence: CDR1 LGHNA, CDR2 YSLEER. CDR3 length equals 15 residues. Trimming took off 0 bases at V and 0 bases at J, with 9 bases between the two ends. The CDR3 spells CASSQEEDSSYEQYF. The CDR3 nucleotides are TGCGCCAGCAGCCAAGAGGAGGACAGCTCCTACGAGCAGTACTTC.

The chain links TRBV18 to TRBJ1-2; D is possibly TRBD1 (5 bases). CDR1 and CDR2 from the germline V gene are KGHSH and LQKENI. Between the trimmed V and J ends, which lost 0 bases and 5 bases, there was a span of 16 bases. This CDR3 region has 16 residues. For the CDR3, the DNA is TGTGCCAGCTCACCACCGGCGACGGGGGGTTCTTATGGCTACACCTTC. This sequence encodes CASSPPATGGSYGYTF.

This chain links TRBV19 with TRBJ1-4; a weak D match, TRBD1 (5 bases). The CDR3 is 14 residues long. V was cut by 4 bases and J by 14 bases, with 20 bases left in between. CDR1 and CDR2 from the germline V gene are LNHDA and SQIVND (reference sequence). The CDR3: CASSTRTGLGGLFF. The CDR3 DNA reads TGTGCCAGTAGTACTAGGACGGGCCTCGGGGGGCTGTTTTTT.

This clone was recorded once. V is TRBV12-3 or TRBV12-4 and J is TRBJ2-5; unclear D gene. The CDR3 has 11 amino acids. V was cut by 4 bases and J by 4 bases, with 4 bases left in between. CDR3 amino acids: CASSSSETQYF. The DNA for the CDR3 is TGTGCCAGCAGTTCATCAGAGACCCAGTACTTC.

The rearrangement links TRBV19 to TRBJ2-3, with 7 bases matching TRBD2. The CDR3 runs 13 residues. V trimming: 5 bases; J trimming: 6 bases; junction bases outside the gene matches: 5. CDR1 LNHDA and CDR2 SQIVND come from the germline V gene (reference sequence). CDR3 in DNA: TGTGCCAGTAGTCCAAACGGGGGGGATACGCAGTATTTT. Translated, it gives CASSPNGGDTQYF.